The clone carrying this T cell receptor (beta chain) occurred a few times. The sample comes from a study of T-cell reconstitution after alpha-beta-depleted transplantation in children. The germline V gene has CDR1 SQVTM and CDR2 ANQGSEA. This CDR3 region has 13 residues. The V gene end was trimmed by 6 bases and the J gene end by 3 bases; junction bases not matched to a gene: 7. A TCRbeta library incorporating unique molecular identifiers was prepared. TCRdb recomputed calls from the PCR reads with MiXCR, one row per CDR3 protein. The profile shows approximately 520,000 distinct CDR3 sequences, 32% of them singletons.

The J gene is TRBJ1-1, the V gene TRBV29-1; 7 bases match TRBD1. This specimen consisted of PBMCs from the stem cell graft donor, obtained from the stem cell graft. This clonotype was obtained from a human donor who donated a stem cell graft to a child with aplastic anemia. The CDR3 DNA reads as TGCAGCGTCAACAGGGGATATTACACTGAAGCTTTCTTT. Protein sequence: CSVNRGYYTEAFF.